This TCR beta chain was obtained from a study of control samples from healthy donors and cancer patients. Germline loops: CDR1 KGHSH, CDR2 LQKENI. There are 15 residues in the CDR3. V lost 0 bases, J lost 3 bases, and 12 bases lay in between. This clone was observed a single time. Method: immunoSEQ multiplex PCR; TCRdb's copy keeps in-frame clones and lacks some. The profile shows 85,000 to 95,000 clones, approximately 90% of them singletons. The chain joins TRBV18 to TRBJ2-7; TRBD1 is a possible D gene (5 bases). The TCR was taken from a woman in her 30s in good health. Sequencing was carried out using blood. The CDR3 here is CASSPPDRGIYEQYF. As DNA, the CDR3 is TGTGCCAGCTCACCACCTGATAGGGGAATCTACGAGCAGTACTTC.